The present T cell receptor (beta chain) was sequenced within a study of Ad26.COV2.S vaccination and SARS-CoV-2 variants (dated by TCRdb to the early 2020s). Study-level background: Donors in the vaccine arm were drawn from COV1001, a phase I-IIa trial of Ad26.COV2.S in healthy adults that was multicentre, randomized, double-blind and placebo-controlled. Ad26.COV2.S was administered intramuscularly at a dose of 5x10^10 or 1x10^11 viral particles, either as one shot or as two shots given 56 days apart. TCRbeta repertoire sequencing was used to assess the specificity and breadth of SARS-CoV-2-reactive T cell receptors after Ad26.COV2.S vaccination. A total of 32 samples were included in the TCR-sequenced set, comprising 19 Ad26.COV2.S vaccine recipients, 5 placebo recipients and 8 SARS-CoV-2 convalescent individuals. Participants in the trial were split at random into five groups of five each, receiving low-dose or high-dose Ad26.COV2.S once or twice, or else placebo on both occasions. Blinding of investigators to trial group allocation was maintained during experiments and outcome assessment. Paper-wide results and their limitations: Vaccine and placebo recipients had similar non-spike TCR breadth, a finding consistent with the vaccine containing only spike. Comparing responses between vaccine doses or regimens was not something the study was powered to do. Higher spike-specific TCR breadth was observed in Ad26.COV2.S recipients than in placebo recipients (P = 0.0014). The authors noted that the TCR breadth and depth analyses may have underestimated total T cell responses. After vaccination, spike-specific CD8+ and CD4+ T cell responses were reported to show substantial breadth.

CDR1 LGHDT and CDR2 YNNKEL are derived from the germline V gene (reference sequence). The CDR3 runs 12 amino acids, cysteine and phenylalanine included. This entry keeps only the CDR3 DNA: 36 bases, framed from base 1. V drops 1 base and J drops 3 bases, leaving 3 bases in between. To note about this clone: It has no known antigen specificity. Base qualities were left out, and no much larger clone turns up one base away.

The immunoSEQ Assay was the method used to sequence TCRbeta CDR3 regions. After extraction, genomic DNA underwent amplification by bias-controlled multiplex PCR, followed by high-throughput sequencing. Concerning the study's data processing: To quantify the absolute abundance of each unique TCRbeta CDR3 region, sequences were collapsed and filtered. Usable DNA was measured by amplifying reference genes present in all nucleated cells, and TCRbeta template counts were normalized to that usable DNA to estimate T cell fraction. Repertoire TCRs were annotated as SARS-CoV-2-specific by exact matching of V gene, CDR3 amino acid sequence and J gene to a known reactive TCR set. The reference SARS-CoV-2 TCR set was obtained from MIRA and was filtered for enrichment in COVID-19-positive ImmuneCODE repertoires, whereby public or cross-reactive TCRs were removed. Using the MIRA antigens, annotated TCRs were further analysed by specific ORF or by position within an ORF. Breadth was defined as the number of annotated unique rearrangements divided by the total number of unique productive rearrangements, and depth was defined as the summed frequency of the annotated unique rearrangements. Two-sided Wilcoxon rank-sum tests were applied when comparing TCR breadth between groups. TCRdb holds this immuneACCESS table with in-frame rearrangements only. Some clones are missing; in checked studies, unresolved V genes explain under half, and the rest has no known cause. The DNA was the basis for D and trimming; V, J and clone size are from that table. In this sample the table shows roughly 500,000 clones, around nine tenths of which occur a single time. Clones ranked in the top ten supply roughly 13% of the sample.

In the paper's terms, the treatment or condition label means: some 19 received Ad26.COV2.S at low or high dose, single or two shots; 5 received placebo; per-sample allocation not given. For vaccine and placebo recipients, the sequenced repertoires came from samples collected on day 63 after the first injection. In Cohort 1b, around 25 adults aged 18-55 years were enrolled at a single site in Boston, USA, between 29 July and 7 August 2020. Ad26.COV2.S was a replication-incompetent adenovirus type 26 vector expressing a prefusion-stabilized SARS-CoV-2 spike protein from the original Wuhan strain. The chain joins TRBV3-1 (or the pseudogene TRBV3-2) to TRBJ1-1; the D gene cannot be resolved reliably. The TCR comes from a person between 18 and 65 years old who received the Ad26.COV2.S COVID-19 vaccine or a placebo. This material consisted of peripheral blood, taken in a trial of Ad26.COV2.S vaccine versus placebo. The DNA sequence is TGTGCCAGCAGCCAAGTGGACACTGAAGCTTTCTTT. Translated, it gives CASSQVDTEAFF.